This entry is about one T cell receptor beta chain. In TCRdb, the 5' RACE reads were re-called with MiXCR into one record per CDR3 protein. The table lists 35,000 to 55,000 distinct CDR3 sequences, 22% of them singletons. V lost 4 bases to trimming and J lost 9 bases; unmatched junction nucleotides: 21. The CDR3 extends over 18 amino acids. The germline V gene has CDR1 SGHAT and CDR2 FQNNGV. This sample is drawn from a study of spatial heterogeneity in lung cancer. The time point: blood at routine non-recurrence follow-up after resection. The chain carries TRBV11-2 and TRBJ2-1, with 7 bases identical to TRBD1. The source material was PBMCs, sampled at follow-up. The TCR was taken from a female donor with early-stage non-small cell lung cancer. The CDR3 here is CASSSGRWDSEQSGEQFF. Written as DNA, the CDR3 is TGTGCCAGCAGCTCCGGGCGGTGGGACAGCGAGCAGAGCGGTGAGCAGTTCTTC.